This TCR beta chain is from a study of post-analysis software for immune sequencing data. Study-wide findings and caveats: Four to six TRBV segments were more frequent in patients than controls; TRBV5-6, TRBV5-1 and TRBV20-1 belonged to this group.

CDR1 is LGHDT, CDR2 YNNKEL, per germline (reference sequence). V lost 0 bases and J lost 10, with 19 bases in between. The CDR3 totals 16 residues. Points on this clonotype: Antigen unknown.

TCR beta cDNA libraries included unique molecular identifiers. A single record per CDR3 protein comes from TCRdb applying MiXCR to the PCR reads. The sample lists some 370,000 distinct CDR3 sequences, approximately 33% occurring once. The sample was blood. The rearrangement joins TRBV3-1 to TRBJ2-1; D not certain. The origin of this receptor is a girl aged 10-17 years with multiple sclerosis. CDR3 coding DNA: TGTGCCAGCAGCCAAGAAAGCTGGCATACTTTGACAGAGCAGTTCTTC. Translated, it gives CASSQESWHTLTEQFF.